Each of the 26 T cell receptor beta chains below was sequenced from the same sample in a study of cytomegalovirus exposure and HLA in healthy donors. The PCR made use of 60 Vbeta and 13 Jbeta primers. Libraries were prepared by immunoSEQ multiplex PCR; TCRdb keeps only in-frame clonotypes and omits some of them. The profile shows some 160,000 clones, roughly four fifths of them singletons. The sequencing sample was made of PBMCs. These TCRs come from a man in his forties in good health and CMV-seronegative.

This sequence joins TRBV7-2 and TRBJ2-7; 7 positions match TRBD2. V trimming: 5 bases; J trimming: 4 bases; junction bases outside the gene matches: 5. The germline CDR1 and CDR2 sequences are SGHTA and FQGNSA. The CDR3 covers 13 residues. As DNA, the CDR3 is TGTGCCAGCAGCCGGACTAGGTGGTACGAGCAGTACTTC. Translating gives CASSRTRWYEQYF.

A few counts support this clone. J is TRBJ2-4 and V is TRBV6-6, with 10 bases identical to TRBD1. Trimming took 4 bases from V and 7 from J; bases not matched to a gene: 1. From germline, CDR1 is MNHNY and CDR2 SVGAGI (reference sequence). This CDR3 spans 13 amino acids. The CDR3 loop reads CASSLGQGNIQYF. The CDR3 DNA follows: TGTGCCAGCAGTTTGGGACAGGGGAACATTCAGTACTTC.

The chain carries TRBV7-9 and TRBJ2-3; 7 nucleotides agree with TRBD2. J gave up 4 bases and V 5 bases, and 3 bases lay outside the gene matches. The CDR3 contains 13 residues. Germline CDR1 and CDR2: SEHNR and FQNEAQ (reference sequence). The CDR3 loop is CASSHSGSDTQYF. The CDR3 region has the DNA TGTGCCAGCAGCCATAGCGGGTCAGATACGCAGTATTTT. The full variable domain, with the rest looked up from reference TRBV7-9 and TRBJ2-3, is DTGVSQNPRHKITKRGQNVTFRCDPISEHNRLYWYRQTLGQGPEFLTYFQNEAQLEKSRLLSDRFSAERPKGSFSTLEIQRTEQGDSAMYLCASSHSGSDTQYFGPGTRLTVL.

This chain joins TRBV7-9 and TRBJ1-1; the match to TRBD1 covers 8 bases. V lost 5 bases, J lost 3 bases, and 8 bases stayed unmatched. Germline CDR1 SEHNR, CDR2 FQNEAQ (reference sequence). The CDR3 loop spans 15 amino acids. As DNA, the CDR3 is TGTGCCAGCAGCGGACAGGGAGGGGGCCACACTGAAGCTTTCTTT. As protein: CASSGQGGGHTEAFF.

The chain joins TRBV2 to TRBJ1-4; perhaps TRBD1 as D (6 bases). The CDR3 has 14 amino acids. Germline V gives CDR1 SNHLY, CDR2 FYNNEI. Trimming removed 7 bases from V and 7 bases from J, with 16 bases in between. The CDR3 DNA sequence: TGTGCCAGCATCCACGCTGGCAGGGGTGAAAAACTGTTTTTT. Protein: CASIHAGRGEKLFF. The whole variable domain, remainder taken from reference TRBV2 and TRBJ1-4, is EPEVTQTPSHQVTQMGQEVILRCVPISNHLYFYWYRQILGQKVEFLVSFYNNEISEKSEIFDDQFSVERPDGSNFTLKIRSTKLEDSAMYFCASIHAGRGEKLFFGSGTQLSVL.

In its sample, this clone was seen once. The chain links TRBV4-2 to TRBJ2-3; 8 bases are shared with TRBD2. V gave up 0 bases and J gave up 6 bases; unmatched junction bases: 8. From germline, CDR1 is LGHNA and CDR2 YNFKEQ. The CDR3 runs 16 residues. The CDR3 region has the DNA TGTGCCAGCAGCCAAGATCTGCGGGAGGTGGGGGATACGCAGTATTTT. It yields the protein CASSQDLREVGDTQYF.

The CDR3 coding sequence is TGCAGCGTCCGGACTAGCGGATACCCCTACGAGCAGTACGTC. Protein: CSVRTSGYPYEQYV. This chain joins TRBV29-1 and TRBJ2-7; 10 bases agree with TRBD2. Per germline, CDR1 SQVTM and CDR2 ANQGSEA. With 6 bases clipped from V and 2 bases from J, the junction kept 7 bases outside the gene matches. The CDR3 consists of 14 residues.

This chain joins TRBV28 and TRBJ2-7, with D possibly being TRBD2 (6 bases). Trimming shortened V by 2 bases and J by 5 bases, and 16 bases separated the two germline ends. The CDR3 has 15 residues. Germline V lookup: CDR1 MDHEN, CDR2 SYDVKM. The CDR3 is CASSLLAFTGDEQYF. The DNA for the CDR3 is TGTGCCAGCAGTTTACTCGCTTTCACGGGGGACGAGCAGTACTTC.

This clone has just a few counts. The chain links TRBV19 to TRBJ1-1, with 7 bases lining up with TRBD1. The CDR3 spans 15 residues. After removal of 6 bases from V and 5 bases from J, the junction contained 12 bases not matched to a gene. From germline, CDR1 is LNHDA and CDR2 SQIVND (reference sequence). The CDR3, as DNA: TGTGCCAGTAGCCAAACAGGGGTCGGGGAAACTGAAGCTTTCTTT. This codes for CASSQTGVGETEAFF.

As to this clone: A junction end diverges from the germline sequence, so it may reflect a read error. CDR3 protein: CATSQRRLWDREANYGYTF. For the CDR3, the DNA is TGCGCCACCAGCCAACGAAGACTGTGGGACAGGGAAGCTAACTATGGCTACACCTTC. The V and J genes are TRBV4-1 and TRBJ1-2, with 9 bases that match TRBD1. The CDR3 is 19 amino acids. The germline gives CDR1 MGHRA, CDR2 YSYEKL.

V and J are TRBV27 and TRBJ2-5, with TRBD2 identical over 7 bases. The CDR3 length is 13 residues. The V segment lost 6 bases and the J segment 11 bases; nucleotides outside the gene matches: 12. Germline lookup yields CDR1 MNHEY and CDR2 SMNVEV (reference sequence). DNA for the CDR3: TGTGCCAGCAGACCGATTGGGGACTACGGGCAGTACTTC. Amino acid sequence: CASRPIGDYGQYF.

This sequence joins TRBV11-2 and TRBJ1-2; 9 nucleotides align to TRBD1. The J segment lost 7 bases and the V segment lost 7 bases, leaving 10 bases of the junction unmatched. The CDR3 contains 14 residues. Germline V lookup: CDR1 SGHAT, CDR2 FQNNGV. The DNA of the CDR3 is TGTGCCAGCAATCATAACAGGGGGCGCGGTGGCTACACCTTC. It encodes CASNHNRGRGGYTF.

J is TRBJ2-3 and V is TRBV7-3, with TRBD2 as a possible D gene (5 bases). The ends were cut back, 2 bases at V and 1 base at J, with 10 bases in the middle. This CDR3 contains 15 residues. CDR1 and CDR2 (germline): SGHTA, FQGTGA. For the CDR3, the DNA is TGTGCCAGCAGCTTAGAGGGTCGGGGCACAGATACGCAGTATTTT. Protein product: CASSLEGRGTDTQYF.

This clone has only one observation. The junction does not match germline at one end; this may be a read error. CDR3 sequence: CASSAARAGANGLTF. CDR3 bases: TGTGCCAGCAGCGCTGCTAGGGCTGGGGCCAACGGCCTGACTTTC. V is TRBV7-6 and J is TRBJ2-6; perhaps TRBD1 as D (5 bases). Per the germline V gene, CDR1 is SGHVS and CDR2 is FNYEAQ. CDR3 size: 15 residues. The variable domain in full, completed from reference TRBV7-6 and TRBJ2-6, reads GAGVSQSPRYKVTKRGQDVALRCDPISGHVSLYWYRQALGQGPEFLTYFNYEAQQDKSGLPNDRFSAERPEGSISTLTIQRTEQRDSAMYRCASSAARAGANGLTFGAGSRLTVL.

The chain joins TRBV19 to TRBJ2-2, with D hard to call. V was clipped by 3 bases and J by 3 bases, with 11 bases between them. Germline-derived CDR1 and CDR2 are LNHDA and SQIVND (reference sequence). The CDR3 consists of 15 residues. The DNA of the CDR3 is TGTGCCAGTAGTATTAACCGCGTTGACACCGGGGAGCTGTTTTTT. This gives the protein CASSINRVDTGELFF.

This clone showed up just once. The V gene is TRBV6-5, the J gene TRBJ2-1, with a possible D match to TRBD1 (5 bases). Germline V lookup: CDR1 MNHEY, CDR2 SVGAGI. The CDR3 is 13 residues long. Trimming removed 6 bases from V and 5 bases from J, with 11 bases in between. CDR3 loop: CASSMDTHNEQFF. In DNA, the CDR3 is TGTGCCAGCAGCATGGACACCCACAATGAGCAGTTCTTC.

The chain joins TRBV10-3 to TRBJ2-5; TRBD1 matches 9 bases. The last part of the DNA fits TRBJ2-7 better; the J call may be wrong. Germline V gene data show CDR1 as ENHRY and CDR2 as SYGVKD. This CDR3 is built from 17 residues. The CDR3 loop is CAISSGGQGPGKDEQYF. CDR3 bases: TGTGCCATCAGTTCTGGGGGACAGGGACCTGGGAAAGACGAGCAGTACTTC.

A word on this clone: Different DNA sequences within this sample yield the same CDR3. This sequence joins TRBV7-2 and TRBJ2-5, with no clear D. This CDR3 contains 12 residues. V dropped 3 bases and J dropped 5 bases, with 7 bases sitting between them. Germline V gene sequence: CDR1 SGHTA, CDR2 FQGNSA. For the CDR3, the DNA is TGTGCCAGCAGCTTGGTACGGGAGACCCAGTACTTC. This translates into CASSLVRETQYF.

V gene TRBV9 combines with J gene TRBJ2-1; weak D call: TRBD1 (5 bases). The CDR3 has 15 amino acids. Germline CDR1 and CDR2: SGDLS and YYNGEE. V was clipped by 1 base and J by 1 base, with 9 bases between them. CDR3 loop: CASSVSTASYNEQFF. The DNA of the CDR3 is TGTGCCAGCAGCGTATCGACAGCTTCCTACAATGAGCAGTTCTTC. Full variable domain (rest looked up from reference TRBV9 and TRBJ2-1): DSGVTQTPKHLITATGQRVTLRCSPRSGDLSVYWYQQSLDQGLQFLIQYYNGEERAKGNILERFSAQQFPDLHSELNLSSLELGDSALYFCASSVSTASYNEQFFGPGTRLTVL.

The rearrangement uses TRBV28 and TRBJ2-1; TRBD2 is a possible D gene (5 bases). This CDR3 has 16 amino acids. Germline CDR1 and CDR2: MDHEN and SYDVKM. The V and J ends lost 7 bases and 4 bases respectively, with 20 bases between them. The CDR3 loop reads CASTPGSADLYNEQFF. CDR3 nucleotides: TGTGCCAGCACCCCCGGCTCAGCGGACTTGTACAATGAGCAGTTCTTC. The full variable domain, completed using reference TRBV28 and TRBJ2-1, is DVKVTQSSRYLVKRTGEKVFLECVQDMDHENMFWYRQDPGLGLRLIYFSYDVKMKEKGDIPEGYSVSREKKERFSLILESASTNQTSMYLCASTPGSADLYNEQFFGPGTRLTVL.

The chain is built from TRBV7-3 and TRBJ2-1; TRBD2 is a possible D gene (7 bases). Trimming took 2 bases from V and 0 from J, leaving 8 bases between them. CDR3 length equals 15 residues. Germline V gene lookup returns CDR1 SGHTA and CDR2 FQGTGA. The CDR3 protein is CASSLAGASYNEQFF. Written as DNA, the CDR3 is TGTGCCAGCAGCTTAGCGGGGGCCTCCTACAATGAGCAGTTCTTC. Complete variable domain (other parts from reference TRBV7-3 and TRBJ2-1): GAGVSQTPSNKVTEKGKYVELRCDPISGHTALYWYRQSLGQGPEFLIYFQGTGAADDSGLPNDRFFAVRPEGSVSTLKIQRTERGDSAVYLCASSLAGASYNEQFFGPGTRLTVL.

This clone was counted once. V is TRBV6-5 and J is TRBJ1-1; D is undetermined. CDR3 length: 13 amino acids. Trimming stripped 8 bases from V and 0 bases from J, with 10 bases between. Germline CDR1 is MNHEY and CDR2 is SVGAGI. The CDR3: CASLKDLNTEAFF. Here the CDR3 DNA reads TGTGCCAGCCTGAAAGACTTGAACACTGAAGCTTTCTTT.

The chain combines TRBV5-8 with TRBJ1-5; perhaps TRBD1 as D (6 bases). The CDR3 is made up of 15 amino acids. V was pared by 0 bases and J by 4 bases, with 11 bases between. From germline, CDR1 is SGHTS and CDR2 YDEGEE. CDR3 protein: CASSLGQEINQPQHF. DNA of the CDR3: TGTGCCAGCAGCTTGGGACAGGAGATAAATCAGCCCCAGCATTTT.

For this clone: An end of the junction differs from the germline gene, which may be a read error. In DNA form, the CDR3 reads TGTGCCAGCAGTGAAGGGTCTTCTGGGGCCAACGGCCTGACTTTC. The encoded protein is CASSEGSSGANGLTF. This chain links TRBV6-1 with TRBJ2-6, with a tentative D call TRBD1 (5 bases). This CDR3 is built from 15 residues. Germline CDR1 and CDR2: MNHNS and SASEGT.

The rearrangement uses TRBV4-1 and TRBJ2-1; 9 bases line up with TRBD2. There are 19 residues in the CDR3. Germline V lookup: CDR1 MGHRA, CDR2 YSYEKL. V was pared by 2 bases and J by 1 base, with 12 bases of the junction left unmatched. The CDR3 reads CASSQSGGSGSHSYNEQFF. CDR3 sequence (DNA): TGCGCCAGCAGCCAATCCGGGGGTAGCGGGAGTCATTCCTACAATGAGCAGTTCTTC.

In this sample, this clone turned up a few times. An end of the junction differs from the germline gene, which may be a read error. The genes are TRBV28 and TRBJ2-4, with D maybe TRBD2 (6 bases). The CDR3 length is 16 residues. The germline V gene encodes CDR1 MDHEN and CDR2 SYDVKM. The DNA for the CDR3 is TGTGCCAGCAGTTTATTTGGCACACTAGCCAAAAACAGTCAGTACTTC. This encodes CASSLFGTLAKNSQYF.